This TCR beta chain was recovered during a study of cytomegalovirus exposure and HLA in healthy donors. At the level of the study: The same platform was used for the 130 or so validation repertoires as for the roughly 700 first-cohort repertoires, as reported in a later analysis.

Notes on the study in general: The tendency of first-cohort TCR clusters to co-occur in the 100 to 150 validation repertoires emerged from a later analysis. The authors listed approximately 160 TCR beta chains as cytomegalovirus-associated.

In the case of this clone: What it binds is not known.

Germline V gene data show CDR1 as GTSNPN and CDR2 as SVGIG (reference sequence). CDR3 length: 15 amino acids. J lost 3 bases, V lost 2 bases, and 4 bases had no gene match. Method: immunoSEQ multiplex PCR; TCRdb's copy keeps in-frame clones and lacks some. Here the sample spans fewer than 75,000 clones, roughly 95% being singletons. Input material: PBMCs. This chain links TRBV30 with TRBJ2-5, with TRBD2 matching 12 bases. The TCR originated in a man aged 18 to 30 in good health and CMV-seronegative. In DNA form, the CDR3 reads TGTGCCTGGAGTTCCGGACTAGCGGGAAAAGAGACCCAGTACTTC. Translation gives CAWSSGLAGKETQYF. The variable domain in full, with the rest retrieved from reference TRBV30 and TRBJ2-5, is SQTIHQWPATLVQPVGSPLSLECTVEGTSNPNLYWYRQAAGRGLQLLFYSVGIGQISSEVPQNLSASRPQDRQFILSSKKLLLSDSGFYLCAWSSGLAGKETQYFGPGTRLLVL.